One sample yielded the 15 T cell receptor beta chains listed below, sequenced in a study of beta chain features in type 1 diabetes. All of the isolated RNA was reverse transcribed, so expressed TCRB transcripts were sequenced. Method: immunoSEQ multiplex PCR; TCRdb's copy keeps in-frame clones and lacks some. The sample yields 810,000 or so clones, roughly 16% seen once. Sequenced material: naive CD4+ T cells from blood. The receptor source for this set is a woman between 18 and 29 years old in good health.

There are a few counts of this clone. This chain's CDR3 is CAISESSTGYYGYTF. The CDR3 DNA sequence: TGTGCCATCAGTGAGTCTTCGACAGGCTACTATGGCTACACCTTC. The chain uses TRBV10-3 and TRBJ1-2, with TRBD1 as a possible D gene (6 bases). The CDR3 runs 15 residues. Germline CDR1 reads ENHRY; CDR2 reads SYGVKD. V was trimmed by 0 bases and J by 3 bases, leaving 11 bases between them.

This clone turned up a few times. The chain joins TRBV18 to TRBJ2-1, with 9 bases fitting TRBD1. CDR1 is KGHSH, CDR2 LQKENI, per germline. The CDR3 spans 16 residues. Trimming at V came to 1 base and at J to 6 bases, leaving 7 bases not matched to a gene. The CDR3 nucleotides read TGTGCCAGCTCACCACTCCTACAGGGGGCTGGCAATGAGCAGTTCTTC. Its translation is CASSPLLQGAGNEQFF.

The chain carries TRBV11-2 and TRBJ2-5, with 14 positions matching TRBD2. Trimming at V came to 0 bases and at J to 5 bases, leaving 14 bases not matched to a gene. CDR1 and CDR2 (germline): SGHAT, FQNNGV. CDR3 length: 20 amino acids. This chain's CDR3 is CASSLDGLGLAGEAAETQYF. CDR3 sequence (DNA): TGTGCCAGCAGCTTAGACGGCCTGGGACTAGCGGGAGAAGCTGCCGAGACCCAGTACTTC.

There are a few counts of this clone. Other DNA variants within this sample encode the same CDR3. The chain is built from TRBV7-2 and TRBJ2-1; D is undetermined. CDR3 length equals 13 residues. Germline lookup yields CDR1 SGHTA and CDR2 FQGNSA. V was clipped by 0 bases and J by 9 bases, with 9 bases between them. The CDR3 loop is CASSLARAGEQFF. Written as DNA, the CDR3 is TGTGCCAGCAGCTTAGCTCGAGCTGGTGAGCAGTTCTTC.

This clone showed up just a few times. This same CDR3 is encoded by further DNA sequences in the sample. The V and J genes are TRBV29-1 and TRBJ1-5; 10 bases line up with TRBD1. The J segment lost 5 bases and the V segment lost 4 bases, leaving 2 bases of the junction unmatched. The CDR3 extends over 13 amino acids. The germline V gene encodes CDR1 SQVTM and CDR2 ANQGSEA. In DNA, the CDR3 is TGCAGCGTTGGACAGGGGGCGGATCAGCCCCAGCATTTT. As protein: CSVGQGADQPQHF.

This clone has a handful of counts. The genes are TRBV7-2 and TRBJ2-3; the D gene is possibly TRBD1 (6 bases). The V gene lost 6 bases and the J gene lost 1 base, with 11 bases spanning the gap. In germline, CDR1 is SGHTA, CDR2 FQGNSA. CDR3 length: 14 amino acids. CDR3 in amino acids: CASSTDRGTDTQYF. The CDR3 bases are TGTGCCAGCAGTACGGACAGAGGCACAGATACGCAGTATTTT.

This clone was seen just once. The V call is TRBV29-1, the J call TRBJ2-7, with a tentative D call TRBD1 (6 bases). CDR1 is SQVTM, CDR2 ANQGSEA, per germline. The CDR3 is made up of 12 amino acids. V shed 4 bases and J shed 4 bases, with 11 bases lying between them. As DNA, the CDR3 is TGCAGCGTTGCGAGTCAGGGGTACGAGCAGTACTTC. As protein: CSVASQGYEQYF.

This chain connects TRBV28 to TRBJ1-1; 8 bases map to TRBD1. After removal of 5 bases from V and 7 bases from J, the junction contained 3 bases not matched to a gene. Germline loops: CDR1 MDHEN, CDR2 SYDVKM. The CDR3 has 12 amino acids. The chain's CDR3 is CASSRGTGEAFF. The DNA for the CDR3 is TGTGCCAGCAGTAGGGGGACAGGTGAAGCTTTCTTT.

The genes are TRBV9 and TRBJ2-5; D perhaps matches TRBD1 (6 bases). CDR3 length: 14 residues. CDR1 is SGDLS and CDR2 is YYNGEE in the germline V gene. With 2 bases removed from V and 2 bases from J, the gap between germline ends came to 10 bases. CDR3 residues: CASSVGTKQETQYF. The CDR3 DNA follows: TGTGCCAGCAGCGTCGGGACAAAACAAGAGACCCAGTACTTC.

This sequence joins TRBV21-1 and TRBJ2-3; whether TRBD2, the table's D call, matches the DNA was not checked. TRBV21-1 is assigned pseudogene status. There are 16 residues in the CDR3. The CDR3: CASSQGRGGGTDTQYF. In nucleotides, the CDR3 is TGTGCCAGCAGCCAAGGTCGCGGGGGGGGCACAGATACGCAGTATTTT.

This rearrangement joins TRBV5-4 to TRBJ1-1, with D perhaps matching TRBD1 (5 bases). In germline, CDR1 is SGHNT, CDR2 YYREEE (reference sequence). CDR3 length equals 16 residues. Between the trimmed V and J ends, which lost 3 bases and 3 bases, there was a span of 18 bases. The CDR3 DNA is TGTGCCAGCAGCTCCGATTGGGGACGGATTTACACTGAAGCTTTCTTT. The encoded protein is CASSSDWGRIYTEAFF.

V is TRBV4-1 and J is TRBJ2-3; 7 nucleotides line up with TRBD2. J gave up 3 bases and V 5 bases, and 11 bases lay outside the gene matches. Germline CDR1 MGHRA, CDR2 YSYEKL. The CDR3 contains 16 residues. CDR3 amino acids: CASSRGPGGGTDTQYF. CDR3 DNA sequence: TGCGCCAGCAGCAGGGGACCGGGAGGCGGGACAGATACGCAGTATTTT.

The rearrangement uses TRBV11-2 and TRBJ2-7, with 9 bases aligning to TRBD2. The germline CDR1 and CDR2 sequences are SGHAT and FQNNGV. Trimming at V came to 6 bases and at J to 2 bases, leaving 5 bases not matched to a gene. The CDR3 runs to 14 residues. DNA of the CDR3: TGTGCCAGCAGAAAAAGACTAGCGGCCTACGAGCAGTACTTC. It yields the protein CASRKRLAAYEQYF.

The V call is TRBV7-3, the J call TRBJ2-3; D gene ambiguous. Per the germline V gene, CDR1 is SGHTA and CDR2 is FQGTGA. V was pared by 3 bases and J by 0 bases, with 10 bases between. The CDR3 spans 15 residues. The CDR3 region has the DNA TGTGCCAGCAGCTTTGGTTCTACTAGCACAGATACGCAGTATTTT. This translates into CASSFGSTSTDTQYF.

This clone was counted only a few times. This sequence joins TRBV27 and TRBJ2-5, with D uncertain. This CDR3 has 14 residues. Trimming shortened V by 5 bases and J by 3 bases, and 13 bases separated the two germline ends. CDR1 and CDR2 (germline): MNHEY, SMNVEV (reference sequence). CDR3 sequence (DNA): TGTGCCAGCAGTCCCCGGATATACGAAGAGACCCAGTACTTC. Amino acid sequence: CASSPRIYEETQYF.